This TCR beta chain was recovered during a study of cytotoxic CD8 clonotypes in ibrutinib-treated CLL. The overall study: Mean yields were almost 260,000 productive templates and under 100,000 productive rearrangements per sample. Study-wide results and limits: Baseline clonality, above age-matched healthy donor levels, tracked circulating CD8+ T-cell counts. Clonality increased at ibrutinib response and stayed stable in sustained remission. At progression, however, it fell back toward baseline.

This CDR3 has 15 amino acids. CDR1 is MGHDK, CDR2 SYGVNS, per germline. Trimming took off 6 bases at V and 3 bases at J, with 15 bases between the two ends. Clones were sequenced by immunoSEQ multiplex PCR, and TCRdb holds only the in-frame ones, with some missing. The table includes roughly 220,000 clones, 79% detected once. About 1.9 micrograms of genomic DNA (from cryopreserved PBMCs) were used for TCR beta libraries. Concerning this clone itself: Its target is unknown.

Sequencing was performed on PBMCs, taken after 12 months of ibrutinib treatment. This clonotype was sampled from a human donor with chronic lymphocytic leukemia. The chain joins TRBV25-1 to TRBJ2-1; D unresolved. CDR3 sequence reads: CASRSPAPNYNEQFF. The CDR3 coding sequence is TGTGCCAGCAGATCCCCAGCCCCAAACTACAATGAGCAGTTCTTC.